The rows below give T cell receptor beta chains drawn from one sample of a study of vaccination and CD4 T cells after COVID-19. These receptors lack a known antigen. TCRdb called the PCR reads again in MiXCR, with one record for every CDR3 protein. The sample has about 20,000 distinct CDR3 sequences; around two fifths are singletons. The sample was CD4+ T cells from blood, cultured in vitro, taken after SARS-CoV-2 vaccination. Source of these receptors: a human donor who had recovered from COVID-19. CDR3s include the opening cysteine and the closing phenylalanine or tryptophan. The D gene is left open where the match is weak. For some rows the clone size is stated as once, few or many, or as a class when expanded; others skip it.

D gene: NA
J gene: TRBJ2-1
clone size: NA
V gene: TRBV6-1
CDR3 protein: CASSEAWRSDEQFF
CDR3 DNA: TGTGCCAGCAGTGAAGCGTGGCGCTCTGATGAGCAGTTCTTC

D gene: NA
J gene: TRBJ1-6
clone size: NA
V gene: TRBV11-3
CDR3 protein: CASTSEGAPLHF
CDR3 DNA: TGTGCCAGCACTTCAGAAGGCGCACCCCTCCACTTT

D gene: NA
J gene: TRBJ2-4
clone size: NA
V gene: TRBV6-2/TRBV6-3
CDR3 protein: CASSTGLKNIQYF
CDR3 DNA: TGTGCCAGCAGTACCGGACTCAAAAACATTCAGTACTTC

D gene: NA
J gene: TRBJ2-6
clone size: NA
V gene: TRBV7-3
CDR3 protein: CASKEGPNSGANVLTF
CDR3 DNA: TGTGCCAGCAAAGAGGGACCGAACTCTGGGGCCAACGTCCTGACTTTC

D gene: NA
J gene: TRBJ1-5
clone size: few
V gene: TRBV19
CDR3 protein: CASAPWGSNQPQHF
CDR3 DNA: TGTGCCAGTGCCCCCTGGGGGAGCAATCAGCCCCAGCATTTT

D gene: NA
J gene: TRBJ1-6
clone size: few
V gene: TRBV7-2
CDR3 protein: CASSLRVGASYNSPLHF
CDR3 DNA: TGTGCCAGCAGCTTACGTGTGGGAGCGTCCTATAATTCACCCCTCCACTTT

D gene: NA
J gene: TRBJ2-7
clone size: NA
V gene: TRBV28
CDR3 protein: CASSWGTNEQYF
CDR3 DNA: TGTGCCAGCAGCTGGGGCACCAACGAGCAGTACTTC

D gene: TRBD1
J gene: TRBJ2-2
clone size: few
V gene: TRBV19
CDR3 protein: CASGTGGTTGELFF
CDR3 DNA: TGTGCCAGCGGGACAGGGGGAACGACCGGGGAGCTGTTTTTT

D gene: NA
J gene: TRBJ2-3
clone size: NA
V gene: TRBV6-1
CDR3 protein: CASSEGGPGATQYF
CDR3 DNA: TGTGCCAGCAGTGAGGGAGGTCCGGGCGCGACGCAGTATTTT

D gene: TRBD1
J gene: TRBJ2-6
clone size: NA
V gene: TRBV27
CDR3 protein: CASRKGASGANVLTF
CDR3 DNA: TGTGCCAGCCGGAAGGGGGCCTCTGGGGCCAACGTCCTGACTTTC

D gene: TRBD2
J gene: TRBJ2-7
clone size: NA
V gene: TRBV28
CDR3 protein: CASSQGLAGGRVIGQYF
CDR3 DNA: TGTGCCAGCAGTCAGGGACTAGCGGGAGGGCGGGTTATCGGGCAGTACTTC

D gene: NA
J gene: TRBJ2-7
clone size: NA
V gene: TRBV7-9
CDR3 protein: CASSLVEGPRDEQYF
CDR3 DNA: TGTGCCAGCAGCTTAGTTGAGGGGCCAAGGGACGAGCAGTACTTC

D gene: TRBD1
J gene: TRBJ1-2
clone size: NA
V gene: TRBV2
CDR3 protein: CASSVRTGYYGYTF
CDR3 DNA: TGTGCCAGCAGTGTACGGACAGGGTACTATGGCTACACCTTC

D gene: TRBD2
J gene: TRBJ2-5
clone size: few
V gene: TRBV2
CDR3 protein: CASSRLAGGGIQETQYF
CDR3 DNA: TGTGCCAGCAGTCGGCTAGCGGGAGGAGGGATCCAAGAGACCCAGTACTTC

D gene: TRBD1
J gene: TRBJ2-7
clone size: NA
V gene: TRBV20-1
CDR3 protein: CSARTGFLYEQYF
CDR3 DNA: TGCAGTGCGAGGACAGGGTTTTTGTACGAGCAGTACTTC

D gene: NA
J gene: TRBJ1-1
clone size: NA
V gene: TRBV10-2
CDR3 protein: CASSVGGTEAFF
CDR3 DNA: TGCGCCAGCAGTGTGGGGGGAACTGAAGCTTTCTTT

D gene: TRBD1
J gene: TRBJ2-2
clone size: NA
V gene: TRBV27
CDR3 protein: CASSRQGPGTGELFF
CDR3 DNA: TGTGCCAGCAGCAGACAGGGCCCAGGCACCGGGGAGCTGTTTTTT

D gene: TRBD1
J gene: TRBJ2-7
clone size: few
V gene: TRBV10-3
CDR3 protein: CAISEKTGRAYEQYF
CDR3 DNA: TGTGCCATCAGTGAGAAGACAGGGAGAGCCTACGAGCAGTACTTC

D gene: NA
J gene: TRBJ1-2
clone size: NA
V gene: TRBV6-1
CDR3 protein: CASSPQGEGPTGYTF
CDR3 DNA: TGTGCCAGCAGCCCACAGGGTGAGGGTCCCACTGGCTACACCTTC

D gene: TRBD2
J gene: TRBJ2-1
clone size: NA
V gene: TRBV10-3
CDR3 protein: CAISESTSGNEQFF
CDR3 DNA: TGTGCCATCAGTGAGTCGACTAGCGGCAATGAGCAGTTCTTC

D gene: TRBD1
J gene: TRBJ1-1
clone size: NA
V gene: TRBV25-1
CDR3 protein: CASRGTALWGRAFF
CDR3 DNA: TGTGCCAGCAGGGGGACAGCGCTTTGGGGGAGGGCTTTCTTT

D gene: NA
J gene: TRBJ1-2
clone size: few
V gene: TRBV7-2
CDR3 protein: CASSLERGYGYTF
CDR3 DNA: TGTGCCAGCAGCTTAGAAAGGGGTTATGGCTACACCTTC

D gene: NA
J gene: TRBJ2-5
clone size: few
V gene: TRBV5-6
CDR3 protein: CASSIPGTSQETQYF
CDR3 DNA: TGTGCCAGCAGCATCCCCGGGACATCCCAAGAGACCCAGTACTTC

D gene: NA
J gene: TRBJ1-1
clone size: NA
V gene: TRBV7-9
CDR3 protein: CASSLAENTEAFF
CDR3 DNA: TGTGCCAGCAGCTTAGCCGAGAACACTGAAGCTTTCTTT

D gene: NA
J gene: TRBJ1-2
clone size: NA
V gene: TRBV7-9
CDR3 protein: CASSLTATGYGYTF
CDR3 DNA: TGTGCCAGCAGCTTGACGGCGACTGGCTATGGCTACACCTTC

D gene: TRBD1
J gene: TRBJ1-6
clone size: NA
V gene: TRBV6-1
CDR3 protein: CASSRQGSNSPLHF
CDR3 DNA: TGTGCCAGCAGCCGACAGGGGTCTAATTCACCCCTCCACTTT

D gene: TRBD1
J gene: TRBJ1-2
clone size: NA
V gene: TRBV6-1
CDR3 protein: CASSLAQGGGYTF
CDR3 DNA: TGTGCCAGCAGCCTTGCTCAGGGGGGTGGCTACACCTTC

D gene: TRBD1
J gene: TRBJ1-6
clone size: NA
V gene: TRBV20-1
CDR3 protein: CSAQQGAYNSPLHF
CDR3 DNA: TGCAGTGCACAGCAGGGGGCATATAATTCACCCCTCCACTTT

D gene: NA
J gene: TRBJ2-7
clone size: NA
V gene: TRBV9
CDR3 protein: CASSVAGNEQYF
CDR3 DNA: TGTGCCAGCAGCGTAGCCGGGAACGAGCAGTACTTC

D gene: NA
J gene: TRBJ2-7
clone size: NA
V gene: TRBV29-1
CDR3 protein: CSAHRRGYEQYF
CDR3 DNA: TGCAGCGCCCACCGACGGGGTTACGAGCAGTACTTC

D gene: NA
J gene: TRBJ1-6
clone size: NA
V gene: TRBV6-1
CDR3 protein: CASSEAGRGSSPLHF
CDR3 DNA: TGTGCCAGCAGTGAAGCCGGCAGGGGTAGTTCACCCCTCCACTTT

D gene: NA
J gene: TRBJ2-2
clone size: few
V gene: TRBV7-2
CDR3 protein: CASSLLTRGSGELFF
CDR3 DNA: TGTGCCAGCAGCTTATTAACTAGGGGTTCTGGGGAGCTGTTTTTT

D gene: NA
J gene: TRBJ2-5
clone size: NA
V gene: TRBV18
CDR3 protein: CASSPSGTYETQYF
CDR3 DNA: TGTGCCAGCTCACCCTCCGGGACCTATGAGACCCAGTACTTC

D gene: TRBD1
J gene: TRBJ2-5
clone size: NA
V gene: TRBV28
CDR3 protein: CASCTPGTVETQYF
CDR3 DNA: TGTGCCAGCTGCACCCCCGGGACAGTAGAGACCCAGTACTTC

D gene: NA
J gene: TRBJ2-1
clone size: few
V gene: TRBV27
CDR3 protein: CASRRGTYNEQFF
CDR3 DNA: TGTGCCAGCAGACGCGGGACCTACAATGAGCAGTTCTTC

D gene: NA
J gene: TRBJ1-1
clone size: NA
V gene: TRBV20-1
CDR3 protein: CSALDETEAFF
CDR3 DNA: TGCAGTGCACTCGACGAGACTGAAGCTTTCTTT

D gene: NA
J gene: TRBJ1-6
clone size: NA
V gene: TRBV7-9
CDR3 protein: CASGLQNYNSPLHF
CDR3 DNA: TGTGCCAGCGGGCTACAGAATTATAATTCACCCCTCCACTTT

D gene: TRBD1
J gene: TRBJ2-3
clone size: once
V gene: TRBV6-1
CDR3 protein: CASSPGTGALSADTQYF
CDR3 DNA: TGTGCCAGCAGCCCCGGGACAGGGGCCTTATCGGCAGATACGCAGTATTTT

D gene: TRBD1
J gene: TRBJ1-1
clone size: few
V gene: TRBV2
CDR3 protein: CASSETGQGRAFF
CDR3 DNA: TGTGCCAGCAGTGAAACCGGACAGGGTAGAGCTTTCTTT

D gene: NA
J gene: TRBJ1-1
clone size: few
V gene: TRBV28
CDR3 protein: CASSWNTEAFF
CDR3 DNA: TGTGCCAGCAGTTGGAACACTGAAGCTTTCTTT

D gene: NA
J gene: TRBJ2-3
clone size: NA
V gene: TRBV25-1
CDR3 protein: CASSELLDRTDTQYF
CDR3 DNA: TGTGCCAGCAGTGAGCTCCTGGATAGGACAGATACGCAGTATTTT

D gene: TRBD1
J gene: TRBJ1-5
clone size: NA
V gene: TRBV20-1
CDR3 protein: CSAGGGQFNQPQHF
CDR3 DNA: TGCAGTGCCGGAGGGGGACAGTTCAATCAGCCCCAGCATTTT

D gene: NA
J gene: TRBJ1-6
clone size: NA
V gene: TRBV15
CDR3 protein: CATSRDPGSPLHF
CDR3 DNA: TGTGCCACCAGCAGAGACCCGGGATCACCCCTCCACTTT

D gene: NA
J gene: TRBJ1-2
clone size: few
V gene: TRBV19
CDR3 protein: CASSIGPVSYGYTF
CDR3 DNA: TGTGCCAGTAGTATTGGTCCGGTGAGCTATGGCTACACCTTC

D gene: TRBD1
J gene: TRBJ1-1
clone size: NA
V gene: TRBV7-8
CDR3 protein: CASSLAMGQRGTEAFF
CDR3 DNA: TGTGCCAGCAGCTTAGCGATGGGACAGCGTGGGACTGAAGCTTTCTTT